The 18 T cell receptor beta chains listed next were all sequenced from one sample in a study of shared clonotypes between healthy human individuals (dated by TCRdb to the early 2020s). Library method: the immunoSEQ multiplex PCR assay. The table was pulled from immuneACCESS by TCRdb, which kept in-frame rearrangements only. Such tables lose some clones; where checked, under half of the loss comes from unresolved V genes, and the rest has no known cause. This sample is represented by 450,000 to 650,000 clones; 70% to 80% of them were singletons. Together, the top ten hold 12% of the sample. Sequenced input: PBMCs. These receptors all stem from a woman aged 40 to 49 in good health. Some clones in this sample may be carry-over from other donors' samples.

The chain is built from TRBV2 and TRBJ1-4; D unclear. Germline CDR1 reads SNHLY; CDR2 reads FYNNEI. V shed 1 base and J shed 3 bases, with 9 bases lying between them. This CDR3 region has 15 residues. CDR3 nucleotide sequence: TGTGCCAGCAGTGAAGGACGTTGGTCTAATGAAAAACTGTTTTTT. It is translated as CASSEGRWSNEKLFF.

The CDR3 region is CASTARRDLVLFSYEQYF. CDR3 coding DNA: TGTGCCAGCACCGCCCGCCGGGACTTGGTTTTGTTCTCCTACGAGCAGTACTTC. The chain links TRBV28 to TRBJ2-7, with D perhaps TRBD2 (6 bases). Trimming removed 7 bases from V and 0 bases from J, with 25 bases in between. CDR1 is MDHEN, CDR2 SYDVKM, per germline. This CDR3 region has 18 residues.

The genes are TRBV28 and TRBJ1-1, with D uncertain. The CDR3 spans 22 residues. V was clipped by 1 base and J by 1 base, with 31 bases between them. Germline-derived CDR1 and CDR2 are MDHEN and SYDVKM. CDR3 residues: CASSLFSPSRTRGQLPNTEAFF. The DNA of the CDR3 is TGTGCCAGCAGTTTATTTAGTCCTTCCAGGACTCGGGGTCAGCTTCCGAACACTGAAGCTTTCTTT.

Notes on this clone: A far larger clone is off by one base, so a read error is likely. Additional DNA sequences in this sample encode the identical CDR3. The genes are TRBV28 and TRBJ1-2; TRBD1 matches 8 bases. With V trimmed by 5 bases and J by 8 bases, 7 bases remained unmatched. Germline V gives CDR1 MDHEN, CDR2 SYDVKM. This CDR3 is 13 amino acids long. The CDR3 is CASSRTGPGGYTF. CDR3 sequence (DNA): TGTGCCAGCAGTCGGACAGGGCCAGGCGGCTACACCTTC.

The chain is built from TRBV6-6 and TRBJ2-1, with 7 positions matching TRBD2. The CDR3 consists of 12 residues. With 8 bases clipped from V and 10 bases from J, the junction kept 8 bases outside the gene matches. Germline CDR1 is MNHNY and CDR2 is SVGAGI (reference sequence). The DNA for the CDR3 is TGTGCCAGCTTGGCGGGAGTTAAGGAGCAGTTCTTC. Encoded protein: CASLAGVKEQFF.

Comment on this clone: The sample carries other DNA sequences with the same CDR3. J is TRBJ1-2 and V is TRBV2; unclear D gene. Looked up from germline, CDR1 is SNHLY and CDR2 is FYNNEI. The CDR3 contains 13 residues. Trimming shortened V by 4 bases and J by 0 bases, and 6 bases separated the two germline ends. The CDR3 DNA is TGTGCCAGCAGTGGACAAGCTAACTATGGCTACACCTTC. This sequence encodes CASSGQANYGYTF.

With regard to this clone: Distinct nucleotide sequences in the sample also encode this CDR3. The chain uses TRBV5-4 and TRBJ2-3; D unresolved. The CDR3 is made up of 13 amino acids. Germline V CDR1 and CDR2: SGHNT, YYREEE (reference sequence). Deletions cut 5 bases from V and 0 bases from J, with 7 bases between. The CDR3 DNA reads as TGTGCCAGCAGTCGAACTAGCACAGATACGCAGTATTTT. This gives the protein CASSRTSTDTQYF.

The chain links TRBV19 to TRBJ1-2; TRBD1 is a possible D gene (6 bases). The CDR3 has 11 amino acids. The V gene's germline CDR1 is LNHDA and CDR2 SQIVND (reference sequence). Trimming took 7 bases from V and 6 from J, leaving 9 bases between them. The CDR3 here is CASTGVNGYTF. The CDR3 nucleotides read TGTGCCAGTACAGGGGTAAATGGCTACACCTTC. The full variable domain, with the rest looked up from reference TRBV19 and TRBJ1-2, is DGGITQSPKYLFRKEGQNVTLSCEQNLNHDAMYWYRQDPGQGLRLIYYSQIVNDFQKGDIAEGYSVSREKKESFPLTVTSAQKNPTAFYLCASTGVNGYTFGSGTRLTVV.

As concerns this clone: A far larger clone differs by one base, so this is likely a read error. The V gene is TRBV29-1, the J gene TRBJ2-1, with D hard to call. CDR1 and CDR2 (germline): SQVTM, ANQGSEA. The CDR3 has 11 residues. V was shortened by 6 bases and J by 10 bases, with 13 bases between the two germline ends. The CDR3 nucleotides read TGCAGCGTGTCTATGTCCGGGGAGCAGTTCTTC. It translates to CSVSMSGEQFF.

This chain's CDR3 is CASSQGMAGNTEAFF. The CDR3 DNA is TGTGCCAGCAGCCAAGGGATGGCGGGGAACACTGAAGCTTTCTTT. This chain connects TRBV4-2 to TRBJ1-1, with no clear D. Germline values: CDR1 LGHNA, CDR2 YNFKEQ. V lost 1 base and J 1 base, leaving 10 bases between the germline ends. The CDR3 contains 15 residues.

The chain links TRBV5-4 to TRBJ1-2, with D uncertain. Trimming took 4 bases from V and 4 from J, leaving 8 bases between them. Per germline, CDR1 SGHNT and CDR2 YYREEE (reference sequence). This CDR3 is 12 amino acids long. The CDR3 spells CASSPEGYGYTF. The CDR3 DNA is TGTGCCAGCAGCCCGGAAGGCTATGGCTACACCTTC.

CDR3 sequence reads: CASSITGGYEQYF. CDR3 nucleotide sequence: TGTGCCAGCAGCATCACAGGGGGCTACGAGCAGTACTTC. This chain joins TRBV28 and TRBJ2-7; TRBD1 matches 8 bases. From germline, CDR1 is MDHEN and CDR2 SYDVKM. The V gene end was trimmed by 6 bases and the J gene end by 3 bases; junction bases not matched to a gene: 4. CDR3 length: 13 residues.

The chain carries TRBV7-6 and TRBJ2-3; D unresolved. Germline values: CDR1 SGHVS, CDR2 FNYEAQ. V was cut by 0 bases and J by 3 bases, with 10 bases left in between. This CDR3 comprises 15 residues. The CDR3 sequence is CASSLARVGTDTQYF. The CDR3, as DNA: TGTGCCAGCAGCTTAGCGCGAGTTGGGACAGATACGCAGTATTTT.

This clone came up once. The CDR3 loop reads CAWSVSAPWSAQYF. The CDR3 DNA sequence: TGTGCCTGGAGTGTAAGCGCCCCCTGGAGTGCGCAGTACTTC. This chain uses TRBV30 with TRBJ2-7; no firm D call. The V gene's germline CDR1 is GTSNPN and CDR2 SVGIG (reference sequence). This CDR3 region has 14 residues. Trimming took off 0 bases at V and 9 bases at J, with 18 bases between the two ends.

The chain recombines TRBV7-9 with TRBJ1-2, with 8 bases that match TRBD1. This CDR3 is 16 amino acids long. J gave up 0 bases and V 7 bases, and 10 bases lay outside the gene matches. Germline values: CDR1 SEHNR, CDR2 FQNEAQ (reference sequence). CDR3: CASKGQGTLANYGYTF. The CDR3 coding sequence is TGTGCCAGCAAAGGACAGGGAACTTTAGCTAACTATGGCTACACCTTC.

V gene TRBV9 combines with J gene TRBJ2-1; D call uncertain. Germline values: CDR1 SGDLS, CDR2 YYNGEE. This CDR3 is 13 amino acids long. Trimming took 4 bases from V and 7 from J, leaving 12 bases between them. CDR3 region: CASSLKVGNEQFF. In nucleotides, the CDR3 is TGTGCCAGCAGCCTCAAAGTGGGTAATGAGCAGTTCTTC.

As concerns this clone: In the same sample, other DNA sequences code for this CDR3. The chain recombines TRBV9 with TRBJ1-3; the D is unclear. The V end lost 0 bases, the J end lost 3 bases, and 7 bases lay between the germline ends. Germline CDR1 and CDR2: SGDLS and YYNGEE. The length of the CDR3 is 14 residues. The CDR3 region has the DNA TGTGCCAGCAGCGTAGTAGGGAGTGGAAACACCATATATTTT. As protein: CASSVVGSGNTIYF.

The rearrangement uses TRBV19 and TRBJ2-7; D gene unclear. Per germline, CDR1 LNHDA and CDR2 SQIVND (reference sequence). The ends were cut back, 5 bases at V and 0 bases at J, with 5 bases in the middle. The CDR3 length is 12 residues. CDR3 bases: TGTGCCAGTAGTGACACCTCCTACGAGCAGTACTTC. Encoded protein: CASSDTSYEQYF. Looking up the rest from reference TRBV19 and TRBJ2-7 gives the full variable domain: DGGITQSPKYLFRKEGQNVTLSCEQNLNHDAMYWYRQDPGQGLRLIYYSQIVNDFQKGDIAEGYSVSREKKESFPLTVTSAQKNPTAFYLCASSDTSYEQYFGPGTRLTVT.